This T cell receptor beta chain was documented in a study of neoadjuvant anti-PD-1 for oral cavity cancer. Study information: Patients mostly received three to four biweekly nivolumab doses at 3 mg/kg before surgery.

Six replicates per PBMC sample, mostly from around 500 ng of genomic DNA. Only in-frame clones appear in the TCRdb table, and some are missing; sequencing was by immunoSEQ multiplex PCR. The sample records around 30,000 clones, 87% being singletons. PBMCs were not maintained or expanded in culture before analysis. V was cut by 0 bases and J by 0 bases, with 9 bases left in between. The CDR3 runs to 15 residues. CDR1 and CDR2 from the germline V gene are SGDLS and YYNGEE. The gene calls are TRBV9 and TRBJ1-1, with D uncertain. This clonotype was sampled from a person aged 40 to 85 with oral cavity squamous cell carcinoma. The sample consisted of PBMCs, taken before nivolumab (anti-PD-1) treatment. The CDR3 is CASSVGPEMNTEAFF. For the CDR3, the DNA is TGTGCCAGCAGCGTAGGTCCAGAAATGAACACTGAAGCTTTCTTT. The whole variable domain, filled in from reference TRBV9 and TRBJ1-1, reads DSGVTQTPKHLITATGQRVTLRCSPRSGDLSVYWYQQSLDQGLQFLIQYYNGEERAKGNILERFSAQQFPDLHSELNLSSLELGDSALYFCASSVGPEMNTEAFFGQGTRLTVV.